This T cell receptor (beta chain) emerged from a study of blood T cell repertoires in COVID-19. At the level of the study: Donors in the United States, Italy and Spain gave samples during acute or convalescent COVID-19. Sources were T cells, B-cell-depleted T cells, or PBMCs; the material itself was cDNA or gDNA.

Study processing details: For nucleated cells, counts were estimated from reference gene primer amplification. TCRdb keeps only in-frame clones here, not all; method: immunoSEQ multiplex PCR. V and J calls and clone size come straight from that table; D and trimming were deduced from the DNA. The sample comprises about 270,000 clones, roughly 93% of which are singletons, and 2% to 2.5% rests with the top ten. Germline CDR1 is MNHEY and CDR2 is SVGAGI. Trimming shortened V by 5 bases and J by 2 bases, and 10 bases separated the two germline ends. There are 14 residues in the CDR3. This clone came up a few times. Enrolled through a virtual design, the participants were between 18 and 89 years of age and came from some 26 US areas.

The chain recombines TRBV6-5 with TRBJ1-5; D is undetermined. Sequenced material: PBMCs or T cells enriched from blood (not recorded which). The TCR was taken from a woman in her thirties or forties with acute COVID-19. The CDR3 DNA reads TGTGCCAGCAGTCCGGTCCAGGGCAATCAGCCCCAGCATTTT. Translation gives CASSPVQGNQPQHF.